The rows below give T cell receptor beta chains drawn from one sample of a study of blood T cell repertoires in COVID-19. The data were produced by immunoSEQ multiplex PCR, yet TCRdb's version contains in-frame clones alone and is incomplete. The data contain tens of thousands of clones, more than 70% of them singletons. Sequencing was carried out using peripheral blood. Receptor source: a woman aged 80 or older in a cohort sampled during active or convalescent COVID-19. Each CDR3 is given with its conserved first and last residue. The D gene is left open where the match is weak. Some rows mark clone size as missing; the rest say once, few, many or name a class of expanded clone.

>.|TRBJ1-5|.|TRBV6-5
TGTGCCTCAAAGGGGGGGGGAGAAGGTCATCAGCCCCAGCATTTT
CASKGGGEGHQPQHF
>.|TRBJ2-2|few|TRBV3-1/TRBV3-2
TGTGCCAGCAGCAGGGGCACCGGGGAGCTGTTTTTT
CASSRGTGELFF
>TRBD1|TRBJ1-2|.|TRBV7-9
TGTGCCAGCAGCTCGACAGGGGTTAACTATGGCTACACCTTC
CASSSTGVNYGYTF
>.|TRBJ1-4|.|TRBV12-3/TRBV12-4
TGTGCCAGCAGTCTACAGTCTAATGAAAAACTGTTTTTT
CASSLQSNEKLFF
>.|TRBJ1-5|.|TRBV15
TGTGCCACCAGCAGAGATCGGGGAGGGGCAAATCAGCCCCAGCATTTT
CATSRDRGGANQPQHF
>.|TRBJ1-2|.|TRBV3-1/TRBV3-2
TGTGCCAGCAGCCAAGATGCGGGGGGCCGGGCGCGGTATGGCTACACCTTC
CASSQDAGGRARYGYTF
>TRBD2|TRBJ2-1|.|TRBV5-1
TGCGCCAGCAGCTCAACTAGCGGGAGGGCTTACGATGAGCAGTTCTTC
CASSSTSGRAYDEQFF
>.|TRBJ1-4|.|TRBV28
TGTGCCAGCAGCCTATCTATGACAGCCTTTAGAGAAAAACTGTTTTTT
CASSLSMTAFREKLFF
>.|TRBJ2-1|.|TRBV28
TGTGCCAGCCAAGGACACATGGGCAATGAGCAGTTCTTC
CASQGHMGNEQFF
>.|TRBJ1-5|few|TRBV5-1
TGCGCCAGCAGCTTCTTAGGGGCCAGCAATCAGCCCCAGCATTTT
CASSFLGASNQPQHF
>TRBD1|TRBJ2-1|.|TRBV28
TGTGCCAGCAGTTGGGGAGGACAGGGCGGAAATGAGCAGTTCTTC
CASSWGGQGGNEQFF
>TRBD2|TRBJ2-4|.|TRBV7-3
TGTGCCAGCAGCTCGACCGGGAGGCTACTAGCCAAAAACATTCAGTACTTC
CASSSTGRLLAKNIQYF
>TRBD2|TRBJ2-2|.|TRBV3-1/TRBV3-2
TGTGCCAGCGCTACACTAGCGTTGACCGGGGAGCTGTTTTTT
CASATLALTGELFF
>TRBD2|TRBJ2-1|.|TRBV5-1
TGCGCCAGCAGCGCCGCTAGCGGGAGTGGGTATGAGCAGTTCTTC
CASSAASGSGYEQFF
>.|TRBJ1-1|.|TRBV4-2
TGTGCCAGCAGCCAAGTCCCGGGGGGGGGACACACTGAAGCTTTCTTT
CASSQVPGGGHTEAFF
>TRBD2|TRBJ2-1|.|TRBV5-4
TGTGCCAGCAGCCCTGGCGGACTAGCGGGCGATGAGCAGTTCTTC
CASSPGGLAGDEQFF
>TRBD1|TRBJ1-1|.|TRBV5-4
TGTGCCAGCAGCCTACAGGGGGCGGCGAACACTGAAGCTTTCTTT
CASSLQGAANTEAFF
>.|TRBJ2-5|.|TRBV27
TGTGCCAGCAGTTTAGGAACCACCGGGTACCAAGAGACCCAGTACTTC
CASSLGTTGYQETQYF
>.|TRBJ1-5|.|TRBV27
TGTGCCAGCAGTTTAGGTGGGGGCATTACTCAGCCCCAGCATTTT
CASSLGGGITQPQHF
>TRBD1|TRBJ1-4|.|TRBV18
TGTGCCAGCTCACCACCGGGACAGGGTGGAGAAAAACTGTTTTTT
CASSPPGQGGEKLFF
>.|TRBJ1-1|.|TRBV6-4
TGTGCCAGCAAACCGGAGGACAGCTTGAACACTGAAGCTTTCTTT
CASKPEDSLNTEAFF
>TRBD2|TRBJ2-1|.|TRBV20-1
TGCAGTGCTAGTTTTGGGACTAGCGGCGATGAGCAGTTCTTC
CSASFGTSGDEQFF
>.|TRBJ1-5|.|TRBV28
TGTGCCAGCAGTGGCCAATTGGGAGGTGACCAGCATTTT
CASSGQLGGDQHF
>TRBD2|TRBJ2-1|.|TRBV29-1
TGCAGCGTTTCAAGCGGGAGGGCTTACAATGAGCAGTTCTTC
CSVSSGRAYNEQFF
>.|TRBJ1-1|once|TRBV9
TGTGCCAGCAGCGTAGGAGGGGAGGCAGGAGCTGAAGCTTTCTTT
CASSVGGEAGAEAFF
>.|TRBJ1-4|.|TRBV11-2
TGTGCCAGCAGCTTAGCCGGACAGAGGGCAACTAATGAAAAACTGTTTTTT
CASSLAGQRATNEKLFF
>.|TRBJ1-2|.|TRBV24-1
TGTGCCACCAGTGCCTGGGGCAACTATGGCTACACCTTC
CATSAWGNYGYTF
>.|TRBJ1-1|.|TRBV6-6
TGTGCCAGCAGTTACGTGGGGGCATCGAACACTGAAGCTTTCTTT
CASSYVGASNTEAFF
>TRBD1|TRBJ1-1|.|TRBV9
TGTGCCAGCAGCGCCAGGGGGCACACTGAAGCTTTCTTT
CASSARGHTEAFF
>.|TRBJ2-2|.|TRBV4-2
TGTGCCAGCAGCCAGGATACTAGGGCGAACACCGGGGAGCTGTTTTTT
CASSQDTRANTGELFF
>TRBD1|TRBJ1-2|few|TRBV28
TGTGCCAGCAGTTTATCCGGGACAGTTTATGGCTACACCTTC
CASSLSGTVYGYTF
>.|TRBJ2-6|.|TRBV30
TGTGCCGGATCAGGGTTTTCTGGGGCCAACGTCCTGACTTTC
CAGSGFSGANVLTF
>.|TRBJ2-1|.|TRBV10-3
TGTGCCATCAGTGAGTCGAGTCAGGGCTCCTACAATGAGCAGTTCTTC
CAISESSQGSYNEQFF
>TRBD1|TRBJ1-1|once|TRBV14
TGTGCCAGCAGCCAAGGTGGGACAGGGGGCTTTATCACTGAAGCTTTCTTT
CASSQGGTGGFITEAFF
>.|TRBJ1-6|.|TRBV30
TGTGCCTGGAGCCACGTCCCGCGCGATTCACCCCTCCACTTT
CAWSHVPRDSPLHF
>.|TRBJ1-2|.|TRBV10-1
TGCGCCCACAATAGCTGGGGCCCTAACTATGGCTACACCTTC
CAHNSWGPNYGYTF
>.|TRBJ2-1|.|TRBV27
TGTGCCAGCAGTAGAACCCGGGACACGTACAATGAGCAGTTCTTC
CASSRTRDTYNEQFF
>TRBD1|TRBJ1-5|.|TRBV20-1
TGCAGTGCTAGTCTGAGGGGGCGCGGACATAGCAATCAGCCCCAGCATTTT
CSASLRGRGHSNQPQHF
>TRBD2|TRBJ2-1|.|TRBV11-3
TGTGCCAGCAGCCCGCGGGCAGCGGGAGGAAACGAGCAGTTCTTC
CASSPRAAGGNEQFF
>TRBD2|TRBJ2-1|.|TRBV18
TGTGCCAGCTCACCATCCAGGGAGGGAAACAATGAGCAGTTCTTC
CASSPSREGNNEQFF
>.|TRBJ1-1|.|TRBV20-1
TGCAGTGCTGGTGGCAGGGCCGAAGCTTTCTTT
CSAGGRAEAFF
>.|TRBJ1-3|.|TRBV19
TGTGCCAGTAGTACGGAAGGACTGCACTCTGGAAACACCATATATTTT
CASSTEGLHSGNTIYF
>TRBD2|TRBJ2-2|.|TRBV11-3
TGTGCCAGCAGCCCAGGGACTAGCGGGAGCACCGGGGAGCTGTTTTTT
CASSPGTSGSTGELFF
>.|TRBJ2-1|once|TRBV3-1/TRBV3-2
TGTGCCAGCAGCCTCAGGGGAAACCTCTACAATGAGCAGTTCTTC
CASSLRGNLYNEQFF
>TRBD1|TRBJ1-1|.|TRBV9
TGTGCCAGCAGCGTGACAGGGGCGAGCACTGAAGCTTTCTTT
CASSVTGASTEAFF
>.|TRBJ2-5|.|TRBV4-1
TGCGCCAGCAGCCAACCTCCTAGTGGAGTAGAGACCCAGTACTTC
CASSQPPSGVETQYF
>.|TRBJ1-2|.|TRBV10-3
TGTGCCATCAGTGAGTCGTGGGAGGCCTATGGCTACACCTTC
CAISESWEAYGYTF
>.|TRBJ1-6|.|TRBV30
TGTGCCTGGGAGCGACAGATGAGTTCACCCCTCCACTTT
CAWERQMSSPLHF
>.|TRBJ2-7|many|TRBV5-4
TGTGCCAGCAGCTTGGATAGGGGGTACGAGCAGTACTTC
CASSLDRGYEQYF
>.|TRBJ2-2|.|TRBV5-8
TGTGCCAGCAGCTCGATTGAGGAGGGGGGACAGACCGGGGAGCTGTTTTTT
CASSSIEEGGQTGELFF